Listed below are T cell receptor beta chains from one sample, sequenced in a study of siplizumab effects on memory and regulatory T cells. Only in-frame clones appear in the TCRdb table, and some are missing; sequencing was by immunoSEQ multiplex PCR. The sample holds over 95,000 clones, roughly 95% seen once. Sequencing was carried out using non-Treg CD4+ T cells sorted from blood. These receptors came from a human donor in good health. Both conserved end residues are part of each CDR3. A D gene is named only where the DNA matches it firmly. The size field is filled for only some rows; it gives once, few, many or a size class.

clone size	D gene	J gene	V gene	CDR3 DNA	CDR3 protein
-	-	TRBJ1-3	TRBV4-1	TGCGCCAGCAGCCAAGGGGCTGGGCCTCTTCGGTCTGGAAACACCATATATTTT	CASSQGAGPLRSGNTIYF
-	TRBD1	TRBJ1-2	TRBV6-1	TGTGCCAGCCTGATCCCGGGACAGCCTCCATATGGCTACACCTTC	CASLIPGQPPYGYTF
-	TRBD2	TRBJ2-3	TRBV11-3	TGTGCCAGCAGTCGGACTAGCGGGGGGCGAGATACGCAGTATTTT	CASSRTSGGRDTQYF
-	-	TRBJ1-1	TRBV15	TGTGCCACCAGCGTAAGGGCACAAACGAACACTGAAGCTTTCTTT	CATSVRAQTNTEAFF
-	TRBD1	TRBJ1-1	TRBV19	TGTGCCAGTAGTCTCGGACAGGGGGCTTGGATGAACACTGAAGCTTTCTTT	CASSLGQGAWMNTEAFF
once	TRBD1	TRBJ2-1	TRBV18	TGTGCCAGCTCACCACCGAGACAGGGTTTCAATGAGCAGTTCTTC	CASSPPRQGFNEQFF
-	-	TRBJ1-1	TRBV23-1	TGCGCCAGCAGTCACAAACCCTCACGAAAGGGCGGGTTT	CASSHKPSRKGGF
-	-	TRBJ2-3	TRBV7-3	TGTGCCAGCAGCTTAAGCGGGGCCACAGATACGCAGTATTTT	CASSLSGATDTQYF
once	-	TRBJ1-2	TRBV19	TGTGCCAGTAGGACGACAGCTAACTATGGCTACACCTTC	CASRTTANYGYTF
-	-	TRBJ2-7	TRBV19	TGTGCCAGTAGTCCCCGCGCAGCGACCTACGAGCAGTACTTC	CASSPRAATYEQYF
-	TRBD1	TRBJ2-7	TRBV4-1	TGCGCCAGCAGCCAGCGAACAGGGGCCCCCTACGAGCAGTACTTC	CASSQRTGAPYEQYF
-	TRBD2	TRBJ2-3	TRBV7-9	TGTGCCAGCAGCTTAATGGCGGGGGGGCCCCGGGGCACAGATACGCAGTATTTT	CASSLMAGGPRGTDTQYF
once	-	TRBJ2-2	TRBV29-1	TGCAGCGTTTATAAGAGAGTCACCGGGGAGCTGTTTTTT	CSVYKRVTGELFF
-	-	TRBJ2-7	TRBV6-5	TGTGCCAGCAGTAACAACTTAAGGGGGTACGAGCAGTACTTC	CASSNNLRGYEQYF
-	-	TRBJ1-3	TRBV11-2	TGTGCCAGCAGCTTAGAAGGGAGTGCGGGCACCATATATTTT	CASSLEGSAGTIYF
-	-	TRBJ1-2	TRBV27	TGTGCCAGCAGTACCCTCTCCAGGGATGGCTACACCTTC	CASSTLSRDGYTF
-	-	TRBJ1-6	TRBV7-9	TGTGCCAGCAGCCCGAAGACAGGAGGGACGTCCTATAATTCACCCCTCCACTTT	CASSPKTGGTSYNSPLHF
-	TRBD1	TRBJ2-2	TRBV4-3	TGCGCCAGCAGCCAAACAGGGGCGAACACCGGGGAGCTGTTTTTT	CASSQTGANTGELFF
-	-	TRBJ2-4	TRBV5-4	TGTGCCAGCAGCTTGGAGTCCACAGGGAAGCCCAAAAACATTCAGTACTTC	CASSLESTGKPKNIQYF
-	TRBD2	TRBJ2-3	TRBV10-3	TGTGCCATCAGGATCGGGGGGGCCGCTACGCAGTATTTT	CAIRIGGAATQYF
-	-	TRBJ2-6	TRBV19	TGTGCCAGTAGTATCCCCCAGTCTGGGGCCAACGTCCTGACTTTC	CASSIPQSGANVLTF
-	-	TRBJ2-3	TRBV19	TGTGCCAGTAGTAGGTCCGGATCTAGCACAGATACGCAGTATTTT	CASSRSGSSTDTQYF
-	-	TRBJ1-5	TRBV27	TGTGCCAGCCGAGCCGGACAAAGCAATCAGCCCCAGCATTTT	CASRAGQSNQPQHF
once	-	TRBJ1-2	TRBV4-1	TGCGCCAGCAGCCCCAACCCGTCAACGGTCTATGGCTACACCTTC	CASSPNPSTVYGYTF
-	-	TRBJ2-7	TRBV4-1	TGCGCCAGCAGCCAAGAAAGGAGGACAGACTACGAGCAGTACTTC	CASSQERRTDYEQYF
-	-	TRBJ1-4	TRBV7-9	TGTGCCAGCAGCTTAGTGGAGTCAACTAATGAAAAACTGTTTTTT	CASSLVESTNEKLFF
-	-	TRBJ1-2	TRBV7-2	TGTGCCAGCAGCTTAGAGACAGTAGGCGGCTACACCTTC	CASSLETVGGYTF
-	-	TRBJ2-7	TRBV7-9	TGTGCCAGCAGCTTCTCAGGGGCATCCGAGCAGTACTTC	CASSFSGASEQYF
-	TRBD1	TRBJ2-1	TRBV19	TGTGCCAGTAGTATAGGGACAGGGGGAATGGTGAATGAGCAGTTCTTC	CASSIGTGGMVNEQFF
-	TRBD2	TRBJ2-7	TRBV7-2	TGTGCCAGCAGCGTTGGGACTAGCGGGAATGCCTACGAGCAGTACTTC	CASSVGTSGNAYEQYF
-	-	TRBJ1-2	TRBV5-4	TGTGCCAGCAGCTTGACCTTGGGAGCGTCGGGGGGCTACACCTTC	CASSLTLGASGGYTF
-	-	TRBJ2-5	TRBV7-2	TGTGCCAGCAGCAACATAGGTGGGGCAAAGGAGACCCAGTACTTC	CASSNIGGAKETQYF
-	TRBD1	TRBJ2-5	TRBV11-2	TGTGCCAGCAGGGCCCCGGGACAGGCTCAAGAGACCCAGTACTTC	CASRAPGQAQETQYF
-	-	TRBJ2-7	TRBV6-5	TGTGCCAGCAGTCGGACTGGCTCCTACGAGCAGTACTTC	CASSRTGSYEQYF
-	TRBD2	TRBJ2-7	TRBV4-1	TGCGCCAGCAGCCAAGTTCCTAGCGGGGTTTCCTACGAGCAGTACTTC	CASSQVPSGVSYEQYF
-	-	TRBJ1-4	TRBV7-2	TGTGCCAGCAGCTCACAGGGTAATGGCGAAAAACTGTTTTTT	CASSSQGNGEKLFF
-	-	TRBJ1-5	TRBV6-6	TGTGCCAGCAGTTCCCGGACGGATCAGCCCCAGCATTTT	CASSSRTDQPQHF
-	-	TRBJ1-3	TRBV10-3	TGTGCCATCAGCATGGACAGTTTTGGAAACACCATATATTTT	CAISMDSFGNTIYF
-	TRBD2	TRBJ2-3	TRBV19	TGTGCCAGTAGTATCGGACTAGCGGGGGGCACAGATACGCAGTATTTT	CASSIGLAGGTDTQYF
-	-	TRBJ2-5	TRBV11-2	TGTGCCAGCAGCTCCGGACTGGATGAGACCCAGTACTTC	CASSSGLDETQYF
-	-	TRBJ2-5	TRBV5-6	TGTGCCAGCAACTGGGAGTCCTCGGGGACCCAGTACTTC	CASNWESSGTQYF
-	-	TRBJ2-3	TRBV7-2	TGTGCCAGCAGCTTAGCAGGGGGGAGTTTCGTCACAGATACGCAGTATTTT	CASSLAGGSFVTDTQYF
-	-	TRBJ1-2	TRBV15	TGTGCCACCAGCAACAGATATGGCTACACCTTC	CATSNRYGYTF
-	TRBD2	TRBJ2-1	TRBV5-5	TGTGCCAGCAGCTTCGGGGGGGCTTACTACAATGAGCAGTTCTTC	CASSFGGAYYNEQFF
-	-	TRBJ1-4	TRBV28	TGTGCCAGCAGGGATACTAATGAAAAACTGTTTTTT	CASRDTNEKLFF